This T cell receptor beta chain was found in a study of blood T cell repertoires in COVID-19. Across the study: The samples span acute and convalescent COVID-19 from the United States, Italy and Spain. Nucleic acid was either cDNA or gDNA, and it came from T cells, B-cell-depleted T cells, or PBMCs.

CDR3 length: 12 amino acids. The junction had 7 bases not matched to a gene; V was cut back by 9 bases and J by 8 bases. In the authors' methods: Estimated nucleated cell counts came from reference gene primer amplification. The table came from immunoSEQ multiplex PCR; TCRdb's copy has only in-frame clones and leaves some out. V, J and clone size are those of that table, while D and trimming were read from the DNA. The sample shows roughly 80,000 clones, 82% of them seen only once. The sequencing input was peripheral blood. The V gene is TRBV6-7, the J gene TRBJ1-2, with 9 bases fitting TRBD1. TRBV6-7 is recorded as an ORF, its role being uncertain. The clonotype comes from a human donor in a cohort sampled during active COVID-19. CDR3 sequence: CARSRDRDGYTF. Here the CDR3 DNA reads TGTGCCAGGTCCCGGGACAGGGACGGCTACACCTTC.